Listed below are T cell receptor beta chains from one sample, sequenced in a study. In TCRdb, the 5' RACE reads were re-called with MiXCR into one record per CDR3 protein. The sample includes over 50,000 distinct CDR3 sequences, around 26% of them seen just once. Specimen: tumor-infiltrating naive CD4+ T cells sorted from the breast tumor. The receptors here all came from a female donor with breast cancer. Each CDR3 is given with its conserved first and last residue.

V gene,J gene,CDR3 protein
TRBV7-3,TRBJ2-3,CASSFRRGDTQYF
TRBV20-1,TRBJ2-1,CSASIAGGIFYNEQFF
TRBV7-2,TRBJ1-1,CASSLVRGTGNTEAFF
TRBV12-3/TRBV12-4,TRBJ2-2,CASTRDTNTGELFF
TRBV6-5,TRBJ2-5,CASSRDPLETQYF
TRBV28,TRBJ2-5,CASRSHTGGGTQYF
TRBV20-1,TRBJ2-1,CSARDREARRGAYYNEQFF
TRBV12-3/TRBV12-4,TRBJ2-1,CASSSPGLAGVEQFF
TRBV7-9,TRBJ1-2,CASSPTSGDYGYTF
TRBV10-3,TRBJ2-1,CAIKKLADNEQFF
TRBV5-1,TRBJ2-1,CASSLVGQANNEQFF
TRBV7-9,TRBJ1-4,CASSLQGGGKLFF
TRBV6-5,TRBJ1-5,CASRLTGASNQPQHF
TRBV7-9,TRBJ1-1,CASSLFSRGMNTEAFF
TRBV5-1,TRBJ1-1,CASSLDEGRSSEAFF
TRBV12-3/TRBV12-4,TRBJ1-4,CASSRDLGGSEKLFF
TRBV25-1,TRBJ1-4,CASSGLDGNEKLFF
TRBV20-1,TRBJ1-2,CSASNRGFGGYTF
TRBV12-3/TRBV12-4,TRBJ1-1,CASSLISPNTEAFF
TRBV15,TRBJ2-7,CATSRDRGRSYEQYF
TRBV5-5,TRBJ2-7,CASSSLAGLSYEQYF
TRBV5-4,TRBJ2-1,CASSRRERGLNEQFF
TRBV2,TRBJ1-1,CASSGGTATRSNTEAFF
TRBV7-3,TRBJ2-1,CASSFSLEQFF
TRBV3-1,TRBJ2-2,CASSQESAGSTGELFF
TRBV3-1,TRBJ2-5,CASSPTGGGRETQYF
TRBV20-1,TRBJ1-3,CSAKQGLSSGNTIYF